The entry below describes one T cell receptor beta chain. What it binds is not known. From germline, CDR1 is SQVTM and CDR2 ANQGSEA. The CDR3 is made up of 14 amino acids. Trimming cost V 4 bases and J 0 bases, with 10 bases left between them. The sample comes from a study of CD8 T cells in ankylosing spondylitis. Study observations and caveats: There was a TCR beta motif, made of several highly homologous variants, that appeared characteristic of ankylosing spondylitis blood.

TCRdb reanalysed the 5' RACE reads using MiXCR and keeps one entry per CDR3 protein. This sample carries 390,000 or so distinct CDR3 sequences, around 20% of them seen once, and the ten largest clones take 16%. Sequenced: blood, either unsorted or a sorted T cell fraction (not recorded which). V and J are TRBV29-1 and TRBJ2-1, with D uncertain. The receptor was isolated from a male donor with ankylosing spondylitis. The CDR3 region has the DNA TGCAGCGTTGCCACCAGGAGCTCCTACAATGAGCAGTTCTTC. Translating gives CSVATRSSYNEQFF.